What follows are 21 T cell receptor beta chains derived from one specimen sequenced in a study of CD8 T cells in Susac syndrome. The RNA input was roughly 0.45 to 1 ug, and it was reverse transcribed with random hexamers. TCRdb used MiXCR to reprocess the immunoSEQ multiplex PCR reads, holding one entry per CDR3 protein. This sample has about 160,000 distinct CDR3 sequences, with 92% found just once. The source material was CD4+ T cells from PBMCs. These receptors were collected from a human donor in good health.

The J gene is TRBJ2-7, the V gene TRBV5-4, with TRBD2 matching over 9 bases. Germline values: CDR1 SGHNT, CDR2 YYREEE (reference sequence). The CDR3 consists of 16 residues. J was trimmed by 3 bases and V by 4 bases; bases with no gene match: 11. The CDR3 sequence is CASSPQGGSGSYEQYF. For the CDR3, the DNA is TGTGCCAGCAGCCCCCAAGGCGGTAGCGGGAGCTACGAGCAGTACTTC.

This clonotype was counted a single time. In DNA form, the CDR3 reads TGTGCCAGCAGCCCCGACTCGCGAGTTTGGGCTAACAATGAGCAGTTCTTC. Translated: CASSPDSRVWANNEQFF. J is TRBJ2-1 and V is TRBV9; D call uncertain. The CDR3 sequence is 17 residues long. The ends were cut back, 4 bases at V and 5 bases at J, with 22 bases in the middle. The germline V gene has CDR1 SGDLS and CDR2 YYNGEE.

The chain recombines TRBV20-1 with TRBJ1-2; 9 bases match TRBD1. The CDR3 extends over 14 amino acids. Per the germline V gene, CDR1 is DFQATT and CDR2 is SNEGSKA (reference sequence). With 3 bases clipped from V and 4 bases from J, the junction kept 6 bases outside the gene matches. CDR3 sequence (DNA): TGCAGTGCTAGGCCGGGACAGGGTAGCTATGGCTACACCTTC. It translates to CSARPGQGSYGYTF.

The chain has TRBV20-1 and TRBJ2-3; TRBD2 matches at 11 bases. Losses at the gene ends were 1 base for V and 3 bases for J; bases not matched to a gene: 12. The CDR3 covers 18 residues. CDR1 and CDR2 (germline): DFQATT, SNEGSKA (reference sequence). The chain's CDR3 is CSARGPLLAGDPTDTQYF. In DNA, the CDR3 is TGCAGTGCTAGAGGCCCCCTACTAGCGGGAGATCCTACAGATACGCAGTATTTT.

The V call is TRBV5-1, the J call TRBJ2-5; possibly TRBD1 for D (6 bases). Germline V lookup: CDR1 SGHRS, CDR2 YFSETQ. Trimming left V 6 bases short and J 3 bases short, with 9 bases between. The CDR3 runs 12 residues. CDR3 nucleotides: TGCGCCAGCAATCAGGGGAAAGAGACCCAGTACTTC. As protein: CASNQGKETQYF.

The chain uses TRBV28 and TRBJ2-2; D might be TRBD1 (6 bases). The germline V gene encodes CDR1 MDHEN and CDR2 SYDVKM. The CDR3 contains 15 residues. V was cut by 5 bases and J by 6 bases, with 16 bases left in between. CDR3 amino acids: CASSPQGFYSGELFF. CDR3 DNA sequence: TGTGCCAGCAGTCCACAGGGATTTTATTCCGGGGAGCTGTTTTTT.

The V gene is TRBV20-1, the J gene TRBJ2-5; D not certain. Germline V CDR1 and CDR2: DFQATT, SNEGSKA (reference sequence). This CDR3 region has 12 residues. The ends were cut back, 0 bases at V and 7 bases at J, with 9 bases in the middle. This CDR3 reads CSARDLAVTQYF. The DNA of the CDR3 is TGCAGTGCTAGAGATCTCGCAGTGACCCAGTACTTC.

This sequence joins TRBV7-2 and TRBJ1-5; a possible D gene is TRBD1 (5 bases). Between the trimmed V and J ends, which lost 0 bases and 3 bases, there was a span of 9 bases. The CDR3 extends over 15 amino acids. Germline lookup yields CDR1 SGHTA and CDR2 FQGNSA. CDR3 in amino acids: CASSLAQGPNQPQHF. The CDR3 region has the DNA TGTGCCAGCAGCTTAGCTCAGGGCCCCAATCAGCCCCAGCATTTT.

CDR3 nucleotides: TGCGCCAGCTCCAGCCAGGGGCCACCTCAGCCCCAGCATTTT. Residues: CASSSQGPPQPQHF. V gene TRBV5-1 combines with J gene TRBJ1-5, with D maybe TRBD1 (6 bases). V was trimmed by 7 bases and J by 6 bases, leaving 17 bases between them. The CDR3 runs to 14 residues. In germline, CDR1 is SGHRS, CDR2 YFSETQ.

The chain links TRBV28 to TRBJ2-7; 13 bases fit TRBD2. With 2 bases clipped from V and 8 bases from J, the junction kept 6 bases outside the gene matches. Germline loops: CDR1 MDHEN, CDR2 SYDVKM. This CDR3 is 15 amino acids long. The CDR3 is CASSLSGTSGNKQYF. The CDR3 nucleotides read TGTGCCAGCAGTTTAAGCGGGACTAGCGGGAACAAGCAGTACTTC.

The chain carries TRBV21-1 and TRBJ1-2; the D call of TRBD1 is as the table states it, not checked on the DNA. TRBV21-1 is designated a pseudogene. CDR3 length: 14 amino acids. The CDR3 protein is CASSKGTEHYGYTF. The CDR3 DNA reads TGTGCCAGCAGCAAGGGGACGGAGCACTATGGCTACACCTTC.

This chain uses TRBV7-9 with TRBJ1-1, with 7 bases aligning to TRBD1. V shed 4 bases, J shed 1 base, and the junction held 3 bases outside the gene matches. The CDR3 sequence is 14 residues long. Germline V gives CDR1 SEHNR, CDR2 FQNEAQ (reference sequence). The CDR3 DNA reads TGTGCCAGCAGCTCCCAGGGGGGGAACACTGAAGCTTTCTTT. Protein sequence: CASSSQGGNTEAFF.

To note about this clonotype: The junction and the germline gene differ at one end; a read error may be behind it. V is TRBV7-7 and J is TRBJ2-3, with 9 bases lining up with TRBD1. The CDR3 consists of 17 residues. Germline CDR1 is SSHAT and CDR2 is FNYEAQ (reference sequence). In DNA, the CDR3 is TGTGCTAGCAGCTCCCACCCGCCGGACAGGGGACCAGATACGCAGTATTTT. Translated: CASSSHPPDRGPDTQYF.

The chain uses TRBV5-1 and TRBJ1-1, with a tentative D call TRBD1 (5 bases). Looked up from germline, CDR1 is SGHRS and CDR2 is YFSETQ. The CDR3 runs to 15 residues. V dropped 4 bases and J dropped 1 base, with 14 bases sitting between them. In DNA, the CDR3 is TGCGCCAGCAGCCCCGGGGGAATATCGAACACTGAAGCTTTCTTT. This sequence encodes CASSPGGISNTEAFF. Full variable domain (missing parts from reference TRBV5-1 and TRBJ1-1): KAGVTQTPRYLIKTRGQQVTLSCSPISGHRSVSWYQQTPGQGLQFLFEYFSETQRNKGNFPGRFSGRQFSNSRSEMNVSTLELGDSALYLCASSPGGISNTEAFFGQGTRLTVV.

The rearrangement uses TRBV10-2 and TRBJ1-2, with 9 bases that match TRBD1. The germline gives CDR1 WSHSY, CDR2 SAAADI. The V gene end was trimmed by 4 bases and the J gene end by 4 bases; junction bases not matched to a gene: 4. CDR3 length: 14 residues. The CDR3 nucleotides are TGCGCCAGCAGTGGGGGGACAGGGACCTATGGCTACACCTTC. Translating gives CASSGGTGTYGYTF.

V and J are TRBV10-3 and TRBJ2-1; weak D call: TRBD1 (6 bases). The CDR3 spans 13 residues. Germline-derived CDR1 and CDR2 are ENHRY and SYGVKD. The V end lost 4 bases, the J end lost 6 bases, and 10 bases lay between the germline ends. CDR3 amino acids: CAISAPGVNEQFF. CDR3 DNA sequence: TGTGCCATCAGTGCCCCAGGGGTCAATGAGCAGTTCTTC.

V gene TRBV20-1 combines with J gene TRBJ2-7, with D unclear. Germline V CDR1 and CDR2: DFQATT, SNEGSKA (reference sequence). V dropped 0 bases and J dropped 2 bases, with 11 bases sitting between them. The CDR3 extends over 14 amino acids. The chain's CDR3 is CSARDRASTYEQYF. The CDR3 region has the DNA TGCAGTGCTAGAGATCGGGCTAGTACCTACGAGCAGTACTTC.

The chain combines TRBV20-1 with TRBJ2-1, with 8 bases matching TRBD2. Per germline, CDR1 DFQATT and CDR2 SNEGSKA (reference sequence). CDR3 length: 14 amino acids. The trim removed 3 bases at V and 8 bases at J, leaving 9 bases unmatched. In DNA, the CDR3 is TGCAGTGCTAGCACCAGCGGGAGTGTACATGAGCAGTTCTTC. Encoded protein: CSASTSGSVHEQFF.

The V call is TRBV18, the J call TRBJ2-7; D unclear. V lost 3 bases to trimming and J lost 5 bases, with 17 bases between them. The CDR3 totals 15 residues. From germline, CDR1 is KGHSH and CDR2 LQKENI. The CDR3 coding sequence is TGTGCCAGCTCACCCCTTCGGACCCTACAAGACGAGCAGTACTTC. It codes for CASSPLRTLQDEQYF.

V is TRBV7-6 and J is TRBJ2-5, with D tentatively TRBD1 or TRBD2 (6 bases each). The CDR3 has 15 residues. Trimming cost V 2 bases and J 7 bases, with 17 bases left between them. Germline V gene data show CDR1 as SGHVS and CDR2 as FNYEAQ. The CDR3 DNA follows: TGTGCCAGCAGCTTAAATACGGGGGCCCGTGGGACCCAGTACTTC. Amino acid sequence: CASSLNTGARGTQYF.

This clonotype was seen only once. The CDR3 DNA reads TGCAGCGCCGGGACTAGCGGGGGACGGGAGACCCAGTACTTC. This translates into CSAGTSGGRETQYF. The V gene is TRBV29-1, the J gene TRBJ2-5; the match to TRBD2 covers 14 bases. The germline V gene encodes CDR1 SQVTM and CDR2 ANQGSEA. The V segment lost 7 bases and the J segment 5 bases; nucleotides outside the gene matches: 6. The CDR3 sequence is 14 residues long.